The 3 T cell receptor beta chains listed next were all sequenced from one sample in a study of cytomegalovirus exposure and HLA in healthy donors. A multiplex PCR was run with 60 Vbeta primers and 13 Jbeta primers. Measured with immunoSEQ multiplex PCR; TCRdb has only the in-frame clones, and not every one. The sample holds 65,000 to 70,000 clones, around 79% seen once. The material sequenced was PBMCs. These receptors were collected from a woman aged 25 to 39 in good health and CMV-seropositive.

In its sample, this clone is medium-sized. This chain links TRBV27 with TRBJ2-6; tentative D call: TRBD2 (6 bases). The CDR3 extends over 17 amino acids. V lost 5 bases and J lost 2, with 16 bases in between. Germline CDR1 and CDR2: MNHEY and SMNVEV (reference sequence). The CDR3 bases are TGTGCCAGCAGTCTTTTCGTTCGGGGGACTGGGGCCAACGTCCTGACTTTC. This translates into CASSLFVRGTGANVLTF.

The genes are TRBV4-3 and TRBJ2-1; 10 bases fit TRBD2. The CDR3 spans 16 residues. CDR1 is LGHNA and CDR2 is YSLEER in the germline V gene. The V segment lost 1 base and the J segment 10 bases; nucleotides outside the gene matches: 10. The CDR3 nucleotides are TGCGCCAGCAGCCAAGTCCTAGCGGGAGCCGAGGGAGAGCAGTTCTTC. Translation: CASSQVLAGAEGEQFF.

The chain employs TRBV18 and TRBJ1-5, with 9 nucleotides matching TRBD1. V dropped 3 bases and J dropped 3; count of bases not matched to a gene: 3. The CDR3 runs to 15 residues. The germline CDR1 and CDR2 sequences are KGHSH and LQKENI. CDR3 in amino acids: CASSPDRGANQPQHF. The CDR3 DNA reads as TGTGCCAGCTCACCCGACAGGGGGGCCAATCAGCCCCAGCATTTT.